This section outlines one T cell receptor (beta chain) sequence together with its context. TCRdb keeps only in-frame clones here, not all; method: immunoSEQ multiplex PCR. The sample has about 74,000 clones, 80% seen once; the top ten hold about 0.64%. The source of the sample is a study of T cell clones after liver transplantation. The ends lost 10 bases at V and 9 bases at J; junction bases unmatched: 10. Germline values: CDR1 MDHEN, CDR2 SYDVKM. The CDR3 contains 14 residues. This clonotype was obtained from a human donor who received a liver transplant. Here the sequenced sample was CD4+ T cells from blood, taken before liver transplant. The chain couples TRBV28 to TRBJ2-1; TRBD2 aligns across 12 bases. The DNA of the CDR3 is TGTGCCACCGTGACTAGCGGGAGTTACGGTGAGCAGTTCTTC. Protein sequence: CATVTSGSYGEQFF.